Described below is a single T cell receptor (beta chain) sequence and its context. Its antigen is not known. This specimen belongs to a study of radiation and T cells in renal cell carcinoma. Whole-study context: Nephrectomy followed 15 Gy stereotactic body radiation by 4 weeks. Regarding the study as a whole: Pretreatment tumor biopsies were lacking, so baseline clonotypes are unknown. In blood, top tumor clones expanded by 2 weeks, shrinking by 4.

Time point: blood 2 weeks post-SBRT. Indicated treatment: 15 Gy SBRT to primary tumor, nephrectomy 4 weeks later. This renal cell carcinoma was of the clear cell type. V lost 0 bases and J 5 bases, leaving 14 bases between the germline ends. This CDR3 contains 15 residues. Germline V gene data show CDR1 as MNHEY and CDR2 as SVGAGI. Using immunoSEQ multiplex PCR, the repertoire was profiled, and TCRdb retains in-frame clones only, with some absent. The data hold 100,000 to 150,000 clones, with 85% to 90% observed a single time. This sequence was found in a woman between 70 and 85 years old with renal cell carcinoma. Sequenced material: blood, taken from a patient whose treatment included radiotherapy and nephrectomy. The chain is built from TRBV6-5 and TRBJ2-7, with D tentatively TRBD1 or TRBD2 (5 bases each). Here the CDR3 reads CASSYSGREKDEQYF. For the CDR3, the DNA is TGTGCCAGCAGTTACTCCGGCAGGGAGAAAGACGAGCAGTACTTC.